The 27 T cell receptor beta chains below all came from one sample that was sequenced in a study of T cell responses to AZD1222 COVID-19 vaccine listed by TCRdb under 2021. Libraries were made using the immunoSEQ multiplex PCR assay. TCRdb retrieved this table from immuneACCESS and kept in-frame rearrangements only. Not all clones are present; in checked studies, unresolved V genes account for under half, and no reason is known for the remainder. The table for this sample lists 150,000 to 200,000 clones; around 94% of them were counted only once. The ten most abundant clones make up about 10% of the sample. Read against the paper, the sample's time point label means: baseline before first vaccination. Sequenced here: peripheral blood, sampled on day 0 of AZD1222 vaccination. These receptors were collected from an adult in good health.

DNA of the CDR3: TGTGCCATCAGCCTACAGGGAGGCTATGGCTACACCTTC. Amino acids: CAISLQGGYGYTF. V is TRBV10-3 and J is TRBJ1-2; tentatively, D is TRBD1 (6 bases). The CDR3 sequence is 13 residues long. Germline V CDR1 and CDR2: ENHRY, SYGVKD. V shed 6 bases and J shed 4 bases, with 12 bases lying between them.

The chain uses TRBV21-1 and TRBJ2-1; the table's D call TRBD2 went unverified against the DNA. TRBV21-1 is shown as a pseudogene. The CDR3 sequence is 13 residues long. CDR3 nucleotides: TGTGCCAGCAGCAAGAAGATCGGGTTCGAGCAGTTCTTC. It translates to CASSKKIGFEQFF.

The chain employs TRBV29-1 and TRBJ1-2; TRBD1 is a possible D gene (6 bases). CDR1 SQVTM and CDR2 ANQGSEA come from the germline V gene. The germline V and J ends were trimmed by 2 bases and 2 bases, with 12 bases remaining between them. The length of the CDR3 is 14 residues. CDR3 residues: CSVELGGWNYGYTF. The DNA of the CDR3 is TGCAGCGTTGAATTGGGGGGCTGGAACTATGGCTACACCTTC. The entire variable domain, with the rest obtained from reference TRBV29-1 and TRBJ1-2, is as follows: SAVISQKPSRDICQRGTSLTIQCQVDSQVTMMFWYRQQPGQSLTLIATANQGSEATYESGFVIDKFPISRPNLTFSTLTVSNMSPEDSSIYLCSVELGGWNYGYTFGSGTRLTVV.

The V and J genes are TRBV18 and TRBJ2-7; 7 bases are shared with TRBD1. In germline, CDR1 is KGHSH, CDR2 LQKENI. The CDR3 totals 15 residues. J gave up 7 bases and V 1 base, and 10 bases lay outside the gene matches. CDR3 sequence: CASSPRGTAQGEQYF. DNA of the CDR3: TGTGCCAGCTCACCACGTGGGACAGCTCAGGGAGAGCAGTACTTC.

The chain is built from TRBV14 and TRBJ2-4; D is unresolved. The ends were cut back, 3 bases at V and 13 bases at J, with 13 bases in the middle. CDR3 length equals 12 residues. CDR1 is SGHDN and CDR2 is FVKESK in the germline V gene. The CDR3 DNA reads TGTGCCAGCAGCCATGACGGGCCCCACCAGTACTTC. Amino acids: CASSHDGPHQYF.

The J gene is TRBJ1-3, the V gene TRBV28; D is undetermined. V dropped 7 bases and J dropped 4 bases, with 8 bases sitting between them. The germline V gene encodes CDR1 MDHEN and CDR2 SYDVKM. This CDR3 comprises 12 residues. In DNA form, the CDR3 reads TGTGCCAGCAAACGAGGGGGAAACACCATATATTTT. Its protein is CASKRGGNTIYF.

The chain is built from TRBV7-2 and TRBJ1-5; D unclear. Germline V gives CDR1 SGHTA, CDR2 FQGNSA. Trimming took off 5 bases at V and 3 bases at J, with 8 bases between the two ends. The CDR3 has 13 residues. The CDR3: CASSIELNQPQHF. The CDR3 region has the DNA TGTGCCAGCAGCATAGAACTCAATCAGCCCCAGCATTTT.

V is TRBV7-8 and J is TRBJ2-3; 9 bases match TRBD2. The V and J ends lost 7 bases and 2 bases, in that order; junction bases with no gene match: 16. Germline values: CDR1 SGHVS, CDR2 FQNEAQ. The CDR3 extends over 18 amino acids. The CDR3, as DNA: TGTGCCAGCACTCACCGAGGCCGGCTAGCGGGGTTCACAGATACGCAGTATTTT. Translated, it gives CASTHRGRLAGFTDTQYF.

This sequence joins TRBV4-1 and TRBJ1-6; TRBD1 is a possible D gene (6 bases). The CDR3 extends over 15 amino acids. CDR1 and CDR2 (germline): MGHRA, YSYEKL. Deletions cut 2 bases from V and 7 bases from J, with 12 bases between. The CDR3 is CASSQTGSGNSPLHF. CDR3 in DNA: TGCGCCAGCAGCCAAACAGGGAGTGGGAATTCACCCCTCCACTTT.

This clone was counted only a few times. The chain employs TRBV9 and TRBJ1-1, with a weak D call TRBD1 (6 bases). This CDR3 region has 15 residues. The germline V gene has CDR1 SGDLS and CDR2 YYNGEE. V shed 4 bases and J shed 4 bases, with 17 bases lying between them. The CDR3 coding sequence is TGTGCCAGCAGCCCACAGGGATGGGGTCTCACTGAAGCTTTCTTT. It specifies CASSPQGWGLTEAFF.

In its sample, this clone was seen once. The V and J genes are TRBV6-2 or TRBV6-3 and TRBJ2-1; the D gene is possibly TRBD1 (6 bases). The ends were cut back, 0 bases at V and 6 bases at J, with 15 bases in the middle. Germline values: CDR1 MNHEY, CDR2 SVGEGT. This CDR3 is 16 amino acids long. The DNA for the CDR3 is TGTGCCAGCAGTTACTCGCAGGGGCTAATTTCCAATGAGCAGTTCTTC. This codes for CASSYSQGLISNEQFF.

The rearrangement uses TRBV3-1 (or the pseudogene TRBV3-2) and TRBJ1-1; unclear D gene. CDR1 is LGHDT and CDR2 is YNNKEL in the germline V gene (reference sequence). The CDR3 sequence is 14 residues long. Trimming took 3 bases from V and 1 from J, leaving 9 bases between them. CDR3 in amino acids: CASSQTNRNTEAFF. The CDR3 nucleotides read TGTGCCAGCAGCCAGACGAACAGGAACACTGAAGCTTTCTTT.

The genes are TRBV6-2 or TRBV6-3 and TRBJ1-6; D gene ambiguous. This CDR3 contains 17 residues. The V end lost 0 bases, the J end lost 0 bases, and 9 bases lay between the germline ends. Germline loops: CDR1 MNHEY, CDR2 SVGEGT. The CDR3 reads CASSYSKWSSYNSPLHF. For the CDR3, the DNA is TGTGCCAGCAGTTACTCGAAATGGAGCTCCTATAATTCACCCCTCCACTTT.

The rearrangement links TRBV5-4 to TRBJ2-7; weak D call: TRBD2 (6 bases). The CDR3 is 12 residues long. Trimming left V 10 bases short and J 5 bases short, with 16 bases between. Germline CDR1 is SGHNT and CDR2 is YYREEE (reference sequence). The CDR3 protein is CAAHGGNDEQYF. In DNA, the CDR3 is TGTGCCGCCCATGGGGGGAACGACGAGCAGTACTTC. The full variable domain, in which reference TRBV5-4 and TRBJ2-7 provide the parts outside the CDR3, is ETGVTQSPTHLIKTRGQQVTLRCSSQSGHNTVSWYQQALGQGPQFIFQYYREEENGRGNFPPRFSGLQFPNYSSELNVNALELDDSALYLCAAHGGNDEQYFGPGTRLTVT.

CDR3 DNA: TGTGCCAGCAGCTTAGTGGGGACAGGTCTGTTTTTT. Translation gives CASSLVGTGLFF. The rearrangement uses TRBV7-9 and TRBJ1-4; 8 bases are shared with TRBD1. The CDR3 spans 12 residues. The germline gives CDR1 SEHNR, CDR2 FQNEAQ (reference sequence). The J segment lost 14 bases and the V segment lost 1 base, leaving 3 bases of the junction unmatched.

Worth noting for this clone: Different DNA sequences within this sample yield the same CDR3. The V gene is TRBV27, the J gene TRBJ1-1; tentative D call: TRBD1 (6 bases). V lost 3 bases and J lost 1, with 9 bases in between. Germline V lookup: CDR1 MNHEY, CDR2 SMNVEV (reference sequence). CDR3 length: 14 residues. The CDR3 nucleotides are TGTGCCAGCAGTTTGACAGGTGGGAACACTGAAGCTTTCTTT. Protein product: CASSLTGGNTEAFF.

This clone appeared a single time. The rearrangement links TRBV4-1 to TRBJ1-5; TRBD1 matches 7 bases. The CDR3 contains 14 residues. J was trimmed by 7 bases and V by 5 bases; bases with no gene match: 8. The germline V gene has CDR1 MGHRA and CDR2 YSYEKL. CDR3 in DNA: TGCGCCAGCAGCACACACAGGGGCAGGCAGCCCCAGCATTTT. Its protein product is CASSTHRGRQPQHF.

The rearrangement uses TRBV5-4 and TRBJ1-2; 7 bases are a match to TRBD1. Per the germline V gene, CDR1 is SGHNT and CDR2 is YYREEE (reference sequence). With 4 bases clipped from V and 8 bases from J, the junction kept 8 bases outside the gene matches. The CDR3 covers 13 residues. The CDR3 loop reads CASSITGAGGYTF. DNA of the CDR3: TGTGCCAGCAGCATAACAGGGGCAGGCGGCTACACCTTC.

In its sample, this clone was seen once. The CDR3 spells CASRYTTYNEQFF. The CDR3 nucleotides read TGTGCCAGCAGATATACTACATACAATGAGCAGTTCTTC. This rearrangement joins TRBV2 to TRBJ2-1, with no clear D. The CDR3 consists of 13 residues. Germline V gene sequence: CDR1 SNHLY, CDR2 FYNNEI. V dropped 6 bases and J dropped 4 bases, with 10 bases sitting between them.

The genes are TRBV11-2 and TRBJ1-1; D is undetermined. The CDR3 is 11 amino acids. The germline gives CDR1 SGHAT, CDR2 FQNNGV. V gave up 6 bases and J gave up 0 bases, with 2 bases separating them. The CDR3 reads CASRLNTEAFF. CDR3 sequence (DNA): TGTGCCAGCAGATTGAACACTGAAGCTTTCTTT.

V is TRBV28 and J is TRBJ2-5; unclear D gene. V was pared by 6 bases and J by 4 bases, with 12 bases between. The germline CDR1 and CDR2 sequences are MDHEN and SYDVKM. The CDR3 extends over 13 amino acids. CDR3 DNA sequence: TGTGCCAGCAGCCCCCAGCCCATAGAGACCCAGTACTTC. Encoded protein: CASSPQPIETQYF.

In regard to this clone: This sample also contains other DNA sequences that code for the same CDR3. The chain couples TRBV11-2 to TRBJ1-1; D is uncertain. This CDR3 comprises 11 residues. Germline lookup yields CDR1 SGHAT and CDR2 FQNNGV. V gave up 1 base and J gave up 11 bases, with 8 bases separating them. In nucleotides, the CDR3 is TGTGCCAGCAGCTTAGGGGCCCGCGCTTTCTTT. Its protein product is CASSLGARAFF.

The J gene is TRBJ2-3, the V gene TRBV7-8; 10 bases are shared with TRBD2. The trim removed 7 bases at V and 1 base at J, leaving 14 bases unmatched. This CDR3 region has 18 residues. Germline-derived CDR1 and CDR2 are SGHVS and FQNEAQ. In DNA, the CDR3 is TGTGCCAGCACCCTCCTCACCTGGCTAGCGGGAGGCACAGATACGCAGTATTTT. Residues: CASTLLTWLAGGTDTQYF.

V is TRBV9 and J is TRBJ2-5; D assignment may be TRBD1 or TRBD2 (5 bases each). This CDR3 has 15 residues. Germline V gene data show CDR1 as SGDLS and CDR2 as YYNGEE. Trimming removed 0 bases at V and 0 bases at J, with 9 bases between. The CDR3 sequence: CASSVGGAYQETQYF. The CDR3 DNA reads TGTGCCAGCAGCGTAGGAGGGGCGTACCAAGAGACCCAGTACTTC.

The V call is TRBV9, the J call TRBJ1-2; D gene unclear. V dropped 7 bases and J dropped 7 bases, with 11 bases sitting between them. The CDR3 sequence is 11 residues long. Germline assignment: CDR1 SGDLS and CDR2 YYNGEE. In DNA form, the CDR3 reads TGTGCCAGCTCTTTAGACGGTGGCTACACCTTC. Translated, it gives CASSLDGGYTF. Supplemented by reference TRBV9 and TRBJ1-2, the full variable domain reads DSGVTQTPKHLITATGQRVTLRCSPRSGDLSVYWYQQSLDQGLQFLIQYYNGEERAKGNILERFSAQQFPDLHSELNLSSLELGDSALYFCASSLDGGYTFGSGTRLTVV.

This clone was seen once. V gene TRBV6-4 combines with J gene TRBJ2-3; no firm D call. The ends were cut back, 5 bases at V and 0 bases at J, with 12 bases in the middle. CDR3 length: 15 amino acids. The germline V gene encodes CDR1 MRHNA and CDR2 SNTAGT. The CDR3 DNA sequence: TGTGCCAGCAGTCTGGAGCATACTAGCACAGATACGCAGTATTTT. The encoded protein is CASSLEHTSTDTQYF.

The rearrangement joins TRBV18 to TRBJ1-3; unclear D gene. Germline values: CDR1 KGHSH, CDR2 LQKENI. There are 15 residues in the CDR3. The V and J ends lost 0 bases and 0 bases respectively, with 6 bases between them. The chain's CDR3 is CASSPPYSSGNTIYF. The CDR3 nucleotides read TGTGCCAGCTCACCACCCTATTCCTCTGGAAACACCATATATTTT.